This T cell receptor (beta chain) is drawn from a study of lymphopenia after photon versus proton radiotherapy. General study findings and limits: Better survival with proton therapy was suggested as possible, not demonstrated. After the lymphocyte nadir, photon-treated repertoires showed oligoclonal expansion, especially of CD8+ Temra cells. Proton therapy kept repertoires fairly stable, unlike photons, which gained effector/memory cells.

In regard to this clone: Its antigen is unknown.

The table came from immunoSEQ multiplex PCR; TCRdb's copy has only in-frame clones and leaves some out. Among around 30,000 clones listed, 89% were seen once. This receptor was identified in a woman aged 70-85 years with pancreatic cancer. Some clones in this sample may be carry-over from other donors' samples. The specimen was peripheral blood, collected from a patient treated with proton-based radiotherapy.

The chain's CDR3 is CASSLDPGAGNTIYF. CDR3 DNA: TGCGCCAGCAGCTTGGACCCGGGTGCAGGAAACACCATATATTTT. The gene calls are TRBV5-1 and TRBJ1-3; D is unclear. Per the germline V gene, CDR1 is SGHRS and CDR2 is YFSETQ. CDR3 length: 15 residues. Between the trimmed V and J ends, which lost 0 bases and 4 bases, there was a span of 11 bases.